Each of the 31 T cell receptor beta chains below was sequenced from the same sample in a study of blood T cell repertoires in COVID-19. Measured with immunoSEQ multiplex PCR; TCRdb has only the in-frame clones, and not every one. Of approximately 210,000 clones detected, about 85% appear once; the ten largest clones hold approximately 0.99%. Sequencing was performed on peripheral blood. These receptors came from a man in his 60s with COVID-19, enrolled during active disease.

The chain has TRBV5-8 and TRBJ1-1, with 8 positions matching TRBD1. The J segment lost 5 bases and the V segment lost 5 bases, leaving 8 bases of the junction unmatched. Germline-derived CDR1 and CDR2 are SGHTS and YDEGEE. This CDR3 region has 14 residues. The CDR3 reads CASSQSGGYTEAFF. The CDR3 DNA reads as TGTGCCAGCAGTCAGTCAGGGGGCTATACTGAAGCTTTCTTT.

The chain is built from TRBV19 and TRBJ2-2, with D perhaps TRBD1 (6 bases). V was shortened by 7 bases and J by 4 bases, with 13 bases between the two germline ends. CDR3 length equals 14 residues. Germline-derived CDR1 and CDR2 are LNHDA and SQIVND (reference sequence). The CDR3 loop reads CASKWTAGTGELFF. DNA for the CDR3: TGTGCCAGTAAGTGGACAGCCGGCACCGGGGAGCTGTTTTTT.

As concerns this clone: A read error may produce the germline difference seen at one junction end. The chain couples TRBV19 to TRBJ2-7; 15 bases are a match to TRBD2. Germline V gene lookup returns CDR1 LNHDA and CDR2 SQIVND (reference sequence). This CDR3 has 14 residues. CDR3: CASSIGLAGGEQYF. CDR3 bases: TGTGCCAGTAGCATAGGACTAGCGGGAGGGGAGCAGTACTTC. Variable domain in full (rest from reference TRBV19 and TRBJ2-7): DGGITQSPKYLFRKEGQNVTLSCEQNLNHDAMYWYRQDPGQGLRLIYYSQIVNDFQKGDIAEGYSVSREKKESFPLTVTSAQKNPTAFYLCASSIGLAGGEQYFGPGTRLTVT.

V is TRBV5-4 and J is TRBJ1-5, with a weak D call TRBD1 (6 bases). The CDR3 length is 13 residues. Trimming left V 3 bases short and J 3 bases short, with 7 bases between. Germline V gene sequence: CDR1 SGHNT, CDR2 YYREEE (reference sequence). CDR3 bases: TGTGCCAGCAGCTCAGGGGACAATCAGCCCCAGCATTTT. Translated: CASSSGDNQPQHF.

The chain couples TRBV28 to TRBJ1-6, with D unresolved. Trimming removed 4 bases from V and 13 bases from J, with 11 bases in between. The germline V gene has CDR1 MDHEN and CDR2 SYDVKM. The CDR3 totals 12 residues. CDR3 sequence (DNA): TGTGCCAGCAGTTCGACTGCGTCGCCCCTCCACTTT. Protein product: CASSSTASPLHF.

The CDR3 region has the DNA TGTGCCAGCAGTTTAGAGGTTGGCAATCAGCCCCAGCATTTT. It codes for CASSLEVGNQPQHF. This sequence joins TRBV27 and TRBJ1-5; no definite D call. CDR3 length: 14 residues. Germline CDR1 is MNHEY and CDR2 is SMNVEV (reference sequence). V shed 2 bases and J shed 2 bases, with 7 bases lying between them.

The V gene is TRBV19, the J gene TRBJ1-1; D perhaps matches TRBD1 (5 bases). This CDR3 is 15 amino acids long. Germline assignment: CDR1 LNHDA and CDR2 SQIVND (reference sequence). Trimming cost V 1 base and J 2 bases, with 11 bases left between them. CDR3 sequence: CASSIGFRANTEAFF. The CDR3 DNA follows: TGTGCCAGTAGTATAGGGTTCAGGGCTAACACTGAAGCTTTCTTT. The whole variable domain, filled in from reference TRBV19 and TRBJ1-1, reads DGGITQSPKYLFRKEGQNVTLSCEQNLNHDAMYWYRQDPGQGLRLIYYSQIVNDFQKGDIAEGYSVSREKKESFPLTVTSAQKNPTAFYLCASSIGFRANTEAFFGQGTRLTVV.

The J gene is TRBJ1-2, the V gene TRBV28; a weak D match, TRBD1 (5 bases). Trimming pared 5 bases from V and 5 bases from J, leaving 12 bases between. CDR3 length: 13 amino acids. Germline loops: CDR1 MDHEN, CDR2 SYDVKM. Here the CDR3 reads CASSGTPEYGYTF. The CDR3 DNA reads TGTGCCAGCAGTGGGACTCCAGAATATGGCTACACCTTC.

V and J are TRBV12-3 or TRBV12-4 and TRBJ1-5; no reliable D call. V lost 3 bases to trimming and J lost 3 bases, with 6 bases between them. This CDR3 has 13 residues. The CDR3 spells CASSLRVNQPQHF. The DNA for the CDR3 is TGTGCCAGCAGTTTGCGGGTCAATCAGCCCCAGCATTTT.

The chain links TRBV7-8 to TRBJ1-6; 10 nucleotides line up with TRBD1. This CDR3 is built from 17 residues. The germline CDR1 and CDR2 sequences are SGHVS and FQNEAQ. J was trimmed by 7 bases and V by 0 bases; bases with no gene match: 6. This CDR3 is CASSLASAGQGNSPLHF. CDR3 DNA sequence: TGTGCCAGCAGCTTAGCCTCGGCGGGACAGGGGAATTCACCCCTCCACTTT.

This clone was detected only a few times. This sequence joins TRBV28 and TRBJ1-1; the D gene is possibly TRBD1 (5 bases). In germline, CDR1 is MDHEN, CDR2 SYDVKM. The CDR3 has 14 amino acids. Trimming took off 2 bases at V and 4 bases at J, with 11 bases between the two ends. CDR3 DNA sequence: TGTGCCAGCAGTTTAAACCAAGGGGTCACTGAAGCTTTCTTT. This codes for CASSLNQGVTEAFF.

The CDR3 DNA follows: TGTGCCAGCAGCTTGATGGGACAGTCCTCCTATAATTCACCCCTCCACTTT. It translates to CASSLMGQSSYNSPLHF. The rearrangement uses TRBV5-5 and TRBJ1-6; 7 nucleotides align to TRBD1. Germline V lookup: CDR1 SGHKS, CDR2 YYEKEE (reference sequence). CDR3 length equals 17 residues. With V trimmed by 1 base and J by 0 bases, 4 bases remained unmatched.

The gene calls are TRBV6-6 and TRBJ1-2, with D possibly TRBD1 on 6 matching bases. The CDR3 covers 14 residues. Germline V CDR1 and CDR2: MNHNY, SVGAGI (reference sequence). V lost 7 bases to trimming and J lost 2 bases, with 14 bases between them. CDR3 sequence (DNA): TGTGCCAGCAATTTACAGGGATGGAACTATGGCTACACCTTC. Translating it yields CASNLQGWNYGYTF.

This clone was observed a single time. This chain connects TRBV6-5 to TRBJ2-7; 10 bases align to TRBD2. CDR1 and CDR2 (germline): MNHEY, SVGAGI. The CDR3 is 15 residues long. J was trimmed by 2 bases and V by 5 bases; bases with no gene match: 6. CDR3 sequence (DNA): TGTGCCAGCAGTCTTTCGACTAGCGGGCCCTACGAGCAGTACTTC. Protein sequence: CASSLSTSGPYEQYF.

The rearrangement joins TRBV9 to TRBJ2-5, with a possible D match to TRBD1 (5 bases). The ends were cut back, 4 bases at V and 3 bases at J, with 13 bases in the middle. The CDR3 loop spans 14 amino acids. CDR1 is SGDLS, CDR2 YYNGEE, per germline. DNA of the CDR3: TGTGCCAGCAGCCCTTCCAGGGTGGAAGAGACCCAGTACTTC. This translates into CASSPSRVEETQYF.

This CDR3 reads CASSLPADTQYF. The CDR3 coding sequence is TGTGCCAGCAGTTTACCCGCAGATACGCAGTATTTT. The genes are TRBV28 and TRBJ2-3; D gene ambiguous. V lost 2 bases and J 4 bases, leaving 4 bases between the germline ends. Germline V lookup: CDR1 MDHEN, CDR2 SYDVKM. The CDR3 spans 12 residues.

This sequence joins TRBV5-8 and TRBJ2-7, with TRBD2 matching over 11 bases. This CDR3 is 14 amino acids long. The germline V gene encodes CDR1 SGHTS and CDR2 YDEGEE. After removal of 4 bases from V and 4 bases from J, the junction contained 4 bases not matched to a gene. The CDR3 DNA sequence: TGTGCCAGCAGCGCACTAGCGGGAGCTTACGAGCAGTACTTC. Translating it yields CASSALAGAYEQYF.

The chain carries TRBV27 and TRBJ2-3, with D possibly TRBD1 on 5 matching bases. Per germline, CDR1 MNHEY and CDR2 SMNVEV (reference sequence). This CDR3 comprises 15 residues. Trimming stripped 3 bases from V and 1 base from J, with 11 bases between. The CDR3 DNA is TGTGCCAGCAGTTTGGCAGGGCTACGCACAGATACGCAGTATTTT. Amino acids: CASSLAGLRTDTQYF.

The CDR3 sequence is CASTNRGLGNEQFF. The CDR3 nucleotides are TGTGCCAGCACTAACAGGGGGCTAGGGAATGAGCAGTTCTTC. This chain joins TRBV6-5 and TRBJ2-1; TRBD1 agrees at 9 bases. The CDR3 loop spans 14 amino acids. With V trimmed by 7 bases and J by 7 bases, 8 bases remained unmatched. Germline values: CDR1 MNHEY, CDR2 SVGAGI.

The chain links TRBV29-1 to TRBJ1-2, with D possibly matching TRBD1 (6 bases). CDR3 size: 13 residues. The ends were cut back, 4 bases at V and 3 bases at J, with 12 bases in the middle. Germline V gene data show CDR1 as SQVTM and CDR2 as ANQGSEA. Here the CDR3 reads CSVGEQGYYGYTF. CDR3 DNA: TGCAGCGTTGGGGAACAGGGATACTATGGCTACACCTTC.

This clone was found a few times. This chain connects TRBV15 to TRBJ2-1; the match to TRBD1 covers 7 bases. CDR3 length: 16 residues. Germline CDR1 and CDR2: LNHNV and YYDKDF (reference sequence). The V gene end was trimmed by 0 bases and the J gene end by 6 bases; junction bases not matched to a gene: 8. CDR3 nucleotide sequence: TGTGCCACCAGCAGAGAGCGGACAGGTAAATCCAATGAGCAGTTCTTC. The encoded protein is CATSRERTGKSNEQFF.

CDR3 sequence: CASRKVTSGAYEQYF. The CDR3 DNA reads TGTGCCAGTCGAAAGGTAACTAGCGGGGCCTACGAGCAGTACTTC. V gene TRBV2 combines with J gene TRBJ2-7, with 10 bases identical to TRBD2. Germline CDR1 reads SNHLY; CDR2 reads FYNNEI. This CDR3 comprises 15 residues. J was trimmed by 2 bases and V by 9 bases; bases with no gene match: 10.

The rearrangement uses TRBV7-2 and TRBJ2-5; 9 bases align to TRBD1. Germline V gives CDR1 SGHTA, CDR2 FQGNSA. Trimming removed 1 base from V and 2 bases from J; junction bases left unmatched: 8. This CDR3 spans 17 amino acids. The CDR3 sequence: CASSLVPLDRGQETQYF. DNA for the CDR3: TGTGCCAGCAGCTTAGTACCCCTAGACAGGGGGCAAGAGACCCAGTACTTC.

To note about this clone: In the same sample, other DNA sequences code for this CDR3. The J gene is TRBJ1-1, the V gene TRBV11-2; D ambiguous. CDR3 length: 12 residues. Germline V lookup: CDR1 SGHAT, CDR2 FQNNGV. Trimming removed 1 base from V and 8 bases from J, with 8 bases in between. CDR3 in DNA: TGTGCCAGCAGCTTAGGCCGGTCAGAAGCTTTCTTT. Its translation: CASSLGRSEAFF.

The rearrangement uses TRBV27 and TRBJ2-5; perhaps TRBD2 as D (5 bases). The V gene's germline CDR1 is MNHEY and CDR2 SMNVEV (reference sequence). The CDR3 is made up of 13 amino acids. V was trimmed by 5 bases and J by 5 bases, leaving 12 bases between them. CDR3 in amino acids: CASSHGLRETQYF. The CDR3 nucleotides are TGTGCCAGCAGTCACGGACTTCGTGAGACCCAGTACTTC.

The V gene is TRBV4-1, the J gene TRBJ1-2; TRBD1 might be the D (5 bases). Trimming took off 4 bases at V and 3 bases at J, with 9 bases between the two ends. The CDR3 loop spans 13 amino acids. Germline assignment: CDR1 MGHRA and CDR2 YSYEKL. The CDR3 DNA is TGCGCCAGCAGCCTGCAGGGTGACTATGGCTACACCTTC. Translated, it gives CASSLQGDYGYTF.

The chain is built from TRBV9 and TRBJ1-2; D is possibly TRBD1 (5 bases). The CDR3 has 14 residues. Per germline, CDR1 SGDLS and CDR2 YYNGEE. The germline V and J ends were trimmed by 3 bases and 4 bases, with 13 bases remaining between them. This chain's CDR3 is CASSGGGASYGYTF. The CDR3 nucleotides read TGTGCCAGCAGCGGGGGAGGGGCGTCCTATGGCTACACCTTC.

The rearrangement uses TRBV21-1 and TRBJ1-5; TRBD1, the table's D call, was not compared with the DNA. TRBV21-1 is a listed pseudogene. This CDR3 is 15 amino acids long. The CDR3 DNA is TGTGCCAGCAGCAACAGGGTTTATAGCAATCAGCCCCAGCATTTT. Translation: CASSNRVYSNQPQHF.

The V gene is TRBV18, the J gene TRBJ1-4; TRBD1 matches 9 bases. The trim removed 5 bases at V and 8 bases at J, leaving 9 bases unmatched. In germline, CDR1 is KGHSH, CDR2 LQKENI. This CDR3 region has 15 residues. CDR3 amino acids: CASSFYRGQEEKLFF. The CDR3 DNA sequence: TGTGCCAGCTCATTCTACAGGGGGCAAGAGGAAAAACTGTTTTTT.

This clone was picked up one time. The rearrangement joins TRBV3-1 (or the pseudogene TRBV3-2) to TRBJ1-1; weak D call: TRBD1 (5 bases). Germline V gene data show CDR1 as LGHDT and CDR2 as YNNKEL (reference sequence). The CDR3 is 16 amino acids. Trimming removed 4 bases from V and 0 bases from J, with 15 bases in between. The CDR3 is CASSRSTGALNTEAFF. The CDR3 DNA sequence: TGTGCCAGCAGCCGATCTACAGGAGCCTTGAACACTGAAGCTTTCTTT.

The chain joins TRBV18 to TRBJ2-5; 7 bases line up with TRBD1. This CDR3 contains 14 residues. Trimming took 3 bases from V and 5 from J; bases not matched to a gene: 6. Germline lookup yields CDR1 KGHSH and CDR2 LQKENI. DNA of the CDR3: TGTGCCAGCTCACCCGAGACAGGGTGGGAGACCCAGTACTTC. Translating gives CASSPETGWETQYF. The full variable domain, in which reference TRBV18 and TRBJ2-5 provide the parts outside the CDR3, is NAGVMQNPRHLVRRRGQEARLRCSPMKGHSHVYWYRQLPEEGLKFMVYLQKENIIDESGMPKERFSAEFPKEGPSILRIQQVVRGDSAAYFCASSPETGWETQYFGPGTRLLVL.